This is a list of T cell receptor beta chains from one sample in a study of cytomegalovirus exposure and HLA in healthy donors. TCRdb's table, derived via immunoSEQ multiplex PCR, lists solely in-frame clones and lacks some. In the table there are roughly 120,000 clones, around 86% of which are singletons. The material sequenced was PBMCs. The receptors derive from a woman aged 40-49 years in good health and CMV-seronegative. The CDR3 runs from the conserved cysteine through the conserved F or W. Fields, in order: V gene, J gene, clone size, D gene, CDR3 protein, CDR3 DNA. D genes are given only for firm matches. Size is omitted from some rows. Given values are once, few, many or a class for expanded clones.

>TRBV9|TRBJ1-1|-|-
CASSGQGAEAFF
TGTGCCAGCAGCGGGCAGGGCGCTGAAGCTTTCTTT
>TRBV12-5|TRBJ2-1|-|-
CASGLFGTGSYNEQFF
TGTGCTAGTGGTTTGTTCGGGACTGGCTCCTACAATGAGCAGTTCTTC
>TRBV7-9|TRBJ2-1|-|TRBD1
CASSWPRDRGGNEQFF
TGTGCCAGCAGCTGGCCCCGGGACAGGGGTGGGAATGAGCAGTTCTTC
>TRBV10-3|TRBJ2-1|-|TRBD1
CAIGTGQGNNEQFF
TGTGCCATAGGTACGGGACAGGGAAACAATGAGCAGTTCTTC
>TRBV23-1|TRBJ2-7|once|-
CASTHGGRPLREQYF
TGCGCCAGCACCCATGGGGGCAGACCCCTCAGGGAGCAGTACTTC
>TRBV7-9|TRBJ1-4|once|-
CASSQSAGGEKLFF
TGTGCCAGCAGCCAGAGCGCGGGCGGGGAAAAACTGTTTTTT
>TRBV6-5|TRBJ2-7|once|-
CASSYGSGRMEQYF
TGTGCCAGCAGTTACGGATCAGGTCGAATGGAGCAGTACTTC
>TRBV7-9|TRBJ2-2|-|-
CASSPFEGELFF
TGTGCCAGCAGCCCTTTCGAGGGGGAGCTGTTTTTT
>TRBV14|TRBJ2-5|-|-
CASSQMGGGIMETQYF
TGTGCCAGCAGCCAGATGGGCGGAGGGATAATGGAGACCCAGTACTTC
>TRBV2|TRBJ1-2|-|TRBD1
CASSRDRPNYGYTF
TGTGCCAGCAGCAGGGACAGACCTAACTATGGCTACACCTTC
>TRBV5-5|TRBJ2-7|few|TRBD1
CASSSGWSGTGVYEQYF
TGTGCCAGCAGCTCAGGGTGGTCTGGGACAGGGGTCTACGAGCAGTACTTC
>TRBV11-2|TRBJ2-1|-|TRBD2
CASSLELGLAGGTDNEQFF
TGTGCCAGCAGCTTAGAGCTGGGCCTAGCGGGGGGAACGGACAATGAGCAGTTCTTC
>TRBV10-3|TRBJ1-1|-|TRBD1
CAISARAGGTEAFF
TGTGCCATCAGTGCCAGAGCAGGGGGCACTGAAGCTTTCTTT
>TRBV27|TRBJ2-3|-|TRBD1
CASRGGTGGITDTQYF
TGTGCCAGCAGAGGCGGGACAGGTGGGATCACAGATACGCAGTATTTT
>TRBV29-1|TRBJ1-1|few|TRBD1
CSQIPGQGLDGNTEAFF
TGCAGCCAAATCCCGGGACAGGGTTTAGATGGGAACACTGAAGCTTTCTTT
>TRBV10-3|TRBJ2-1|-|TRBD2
CAITRRGGSSYNEQFF
TGTGCCATCACCCGGAGGGGCGGGAGCTCCTACAATGAGCAGTTCTTC
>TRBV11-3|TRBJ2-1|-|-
CASSPGEYNEQFF
TGTGCCAGCAGCCCCGGAGAATACAATGAGCAGTTCTTC
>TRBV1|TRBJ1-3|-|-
CTSSQILPNRGFSGNTIYF
TGCACCAGCAGCCAAATTTTGCCGAACAGGGGGTTCTCTGGAAACACCATATATTTT
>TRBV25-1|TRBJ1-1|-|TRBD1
CASSDHLGTGVNTEAFF
TGTGCCAGCAGTGACCATCTCGGGACAGGGGTGAACACTGAAGCTTTCTTT
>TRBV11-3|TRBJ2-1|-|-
CASSATIYNEQFF
TGTGCCAGCAGCGCTACTATTTACAATGAGCAGTTCTTC
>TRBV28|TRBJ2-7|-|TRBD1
CASSPEPGTGAYEQYF
TGTGCCAGCAGTCCTGAACCCGGGACAGGAGCCTACGAGCAGTACTTC
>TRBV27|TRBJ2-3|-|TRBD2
CASSLGRAGGLNTQYF
TGTGCCAGCAGTTTAGGTCGTGCGGGGGGGCTAAATACGCAGTATTTT
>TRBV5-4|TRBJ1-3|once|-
CASSSIGVSGNTIYF
TGTGCCAGCAGCTCTATAGGGGTATCTGGAAACACCATATATTTT
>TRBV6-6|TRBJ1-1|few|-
CASRPGHQNTEAFF
TGTGCCAGCAGACCGGGACATCAGAACACTGAAGCTTTCTTT
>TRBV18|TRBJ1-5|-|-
CASSPSESGYQPQHF
TGTGCCAGCTCACCGTCAGAATCAGGGTATCAGCCCCAGCATTTT
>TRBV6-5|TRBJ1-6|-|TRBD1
CASRDRGPLNSPLHF
TGTGCCAGCAGAGACAGGGGGCCACTCAATTCACCCCTCCACTTT
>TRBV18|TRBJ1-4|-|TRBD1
CASSPTTGGLEKLFF
TGTGCCAGCTCACCGACGACAGGGGGACTCGAAAAACTGTTTTTT
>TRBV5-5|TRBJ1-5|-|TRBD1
CASSFTGENQPQHF
TGTGCCAGCAGCTTCACAGGGGAGAATCAGCCCCAGCATTTT
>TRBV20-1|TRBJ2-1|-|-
CSARANYEQFF
TGCAGTGCTAGAGCTAATTATGAGCAGTTCTTC
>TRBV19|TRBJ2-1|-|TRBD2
CASSTPLVAGRNEQFF
TGTGCCAGTAGTACCCCCTTAGTAGCGGGGCGCAATGAGCAGTTCTTC
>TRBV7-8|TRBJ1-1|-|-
CASSLGFAGWESAEAFF
TGTGCCAGCAGCTTAGGTTTTGCGGGGTGGGAAAGTGCTGAAGCTTTCTTT
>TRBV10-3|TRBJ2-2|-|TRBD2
CAIKKASGSTGELFF
TGTGCCATCAAAAAGGCTAGCGGGAGTACCGGGGAGCTGTTTTTT
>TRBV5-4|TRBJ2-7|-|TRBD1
CASSADRGSHEQYF
TGTGCCAGCAGCGCGGACAGGGGCAGCCACGAGCAGTACTTC
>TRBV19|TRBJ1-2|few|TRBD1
CASTTPGQAYGYTF
TGTGCCAGTACCACTCCGGGACAGGCATATGGCTACACCTTC
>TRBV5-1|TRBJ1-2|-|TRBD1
CASSGGTGRGSYTF
TGCGCCAGCAGCGGCGGGACAGGGAGGGGTAGCTACACCTTC
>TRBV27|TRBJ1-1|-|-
CASIPLGGRNTEAFF
TGTGCCAGCATCCCTCTCGGAGGGCGGAACACTGAAGCTTTCTTT
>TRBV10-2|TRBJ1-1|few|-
CASKAGAEAFF
TGCGCCAGCAAGGCGGGGGCTGAAGCTTTCTTT
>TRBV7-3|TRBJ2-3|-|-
CASSLTSGEYSTDTQYF
TGTGCCAGCAGCTTAACGTCCGGGGAATATAGCACAGATACGCAGTATTTT
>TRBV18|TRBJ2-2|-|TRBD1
CASSPPDRGSGELFF
TGTGCCAGCTCACCACCCGACAGGGGGTCCGGGGAGCTGTTTTTT
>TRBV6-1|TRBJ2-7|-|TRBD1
CASTLTDRGYEQYF
TGTGCCAGCACACTTACAGACAGGGGCTACGAGCAGTACTTC
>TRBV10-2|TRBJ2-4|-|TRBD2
CASSVAGINIQYF
TGCGCCAGCAGCGTAGCGGGGATAAACATTCAGTACTTC
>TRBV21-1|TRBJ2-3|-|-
CASSNPGALWYF
TGTGCCAGCAGCAATCCAGGGGCCTTGTGGTATTTT
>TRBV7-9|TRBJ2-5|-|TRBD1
CASSSGQPQETQYF
TGTGCCAGCAGCTCGGGACAGCCCCAAGAGACCCAGTACTTC
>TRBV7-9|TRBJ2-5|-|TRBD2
CASSPWASGGPQETQYF
TGTGCCAGCAGCCCATGGGCTAGCGGGGGCCCTCAAGAGACCCAGTACTTC
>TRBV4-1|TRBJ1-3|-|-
CASSQGLRGSSGNTIYF
TGCGCCAGCAGCCAAGGCCTCAGGGGAAGCTCTGGAAACACCATATATTTT
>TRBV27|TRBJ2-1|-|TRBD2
CASSLSVAGRNEQFF
TGTGCCAGCAGTTTATCGGTAGCGGGGCGGAATGAGCAGTTCTTC
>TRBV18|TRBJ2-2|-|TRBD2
CASSPRDLGLVYTGELFF
TGTGCCAGCTCACCACGGGACCTGGGACTAGTTTACACCGGGGAGCTGTTTTTT
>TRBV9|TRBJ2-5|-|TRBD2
CASSSGTSGGSAAETQYF
TGTGCCAGCAGCTCTGGGACTAGCGGGGGATCTGCCGCCGAGACCCAGTACTTC
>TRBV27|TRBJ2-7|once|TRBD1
CASSVTSGQGFYEQYF
TGTGCCAGCAGTGTTACCAGCGGACAGGGGTTCTACGAGCAGTACTTC
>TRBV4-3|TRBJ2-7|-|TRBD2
CASSPKLAGRYEQYF
TGCGCCAGCAGTCCAAAGCTAGCGGGACGATACGAGCAGTACTTC
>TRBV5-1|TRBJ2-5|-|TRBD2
CASTRAGGETQYF
TGCGCCAGCACCAGGGCGGGAGGAGAGACCCAGTACTTC
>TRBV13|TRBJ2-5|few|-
CASSQVGTQYF
TGTGCCAGCAGCCAGGTTGGGACCCAGTACTTC
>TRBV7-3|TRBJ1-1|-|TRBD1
CASSLDRGTTEAFF
TGTGCCAGCAGCTTAGACAGGGGTACCACTGAAGCTTTCTTT
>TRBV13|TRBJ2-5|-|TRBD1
CASSSTGETQYF
TGTGCCAGCAGCTCGACAGGGGAGACCCAGTACTTC
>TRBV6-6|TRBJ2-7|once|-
CASSPRELAYEQYF
TGTGCCAGCAGTCCCCGGGAGTTGGCCTACGAGCAGTACTTC